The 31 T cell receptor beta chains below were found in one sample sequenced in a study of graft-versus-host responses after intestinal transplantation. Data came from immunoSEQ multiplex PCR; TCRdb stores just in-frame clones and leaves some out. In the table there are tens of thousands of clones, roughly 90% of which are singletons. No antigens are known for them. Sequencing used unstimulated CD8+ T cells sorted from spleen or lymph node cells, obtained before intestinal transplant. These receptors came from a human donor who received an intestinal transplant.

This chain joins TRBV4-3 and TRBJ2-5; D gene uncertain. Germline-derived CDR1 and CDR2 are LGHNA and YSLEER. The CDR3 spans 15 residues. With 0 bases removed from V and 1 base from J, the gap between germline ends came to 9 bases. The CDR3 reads CASSQDQSVQETQYF. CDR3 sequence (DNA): TGCGCCAGCAGCCAAGATCAGAGCGTCCAAGAGACCCAGTACTTC.

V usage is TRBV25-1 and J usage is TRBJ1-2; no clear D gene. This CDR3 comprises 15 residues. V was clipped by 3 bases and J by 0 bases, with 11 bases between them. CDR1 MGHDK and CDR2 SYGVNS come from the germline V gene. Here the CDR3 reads CASSDSFLTNYGYTF. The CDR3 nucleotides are TGTGCCAGCAGTGACAGTTTTTTAACTAACTATGGCTACACCTTC.

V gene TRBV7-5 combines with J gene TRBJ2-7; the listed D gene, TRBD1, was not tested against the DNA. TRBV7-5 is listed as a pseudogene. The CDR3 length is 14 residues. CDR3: CARSLGQGVYEQYF. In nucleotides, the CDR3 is TGTGCCAGAAGCTTAGGGCAGGGGGTCTACGAGCAGTACTTC.

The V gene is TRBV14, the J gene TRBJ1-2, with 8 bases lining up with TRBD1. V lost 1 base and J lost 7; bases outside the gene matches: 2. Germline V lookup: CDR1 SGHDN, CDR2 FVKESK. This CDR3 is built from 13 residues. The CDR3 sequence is CASSQGQGFGYTF. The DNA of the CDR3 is TGTGCCAGCAGCCAAGGACAGGGGTTTGGCTACACCTTC.

CDR3 nucleotide sequence: TGTGCCAGCAGGACAGTGTCTAGCGGGAAAGCCAAAAACATTCAGTACTTC. Translation: CASRTVSSGKAKNIQYF. The chain combines TRBV2 with TRBJ2-4, with 9 bases fitting TRBD2. This CDR3 is 17 amino acids long. In germline, CDR1 is SNHLY, CDR2 FYNNEI. The J segment lost 0 bases and the V segment lost 6 bases, leaving 9 bases of the junction unmatched.

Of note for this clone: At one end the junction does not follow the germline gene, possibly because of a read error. The CDR3 spells CAGSFGRLYNEQFF. The CDR3 DNA reads TGTGCCGGCAGCTTTGGGAGGCTCTACAATGAGCAGTTCTTC. The V gene is TRBV7-3, the J gene TRBJ2-1; tentatively, D is TRBD2 (6 bases). Germline-derived CDR1 and CDR2 are SGHTA and FQGTGA. This CDR3 contains 14 residues.

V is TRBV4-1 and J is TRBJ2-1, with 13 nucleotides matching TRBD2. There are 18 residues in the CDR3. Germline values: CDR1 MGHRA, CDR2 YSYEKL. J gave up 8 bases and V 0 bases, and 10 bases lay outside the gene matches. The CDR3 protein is CASSQEPTSGRPGDEQFF. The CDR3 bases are TGCGCCAGCAGCCAAGAGCCGACTAGCGGGAGGCCGGGAGATGAGCAGTTCTTC.

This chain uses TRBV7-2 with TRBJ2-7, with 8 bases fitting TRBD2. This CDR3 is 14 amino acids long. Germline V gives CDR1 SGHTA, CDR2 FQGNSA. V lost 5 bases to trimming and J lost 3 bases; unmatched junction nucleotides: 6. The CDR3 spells CASSPSGSGYEQYF. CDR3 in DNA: TGTGCCAGCAGCCCAAGCGGGAGCGGCTACGAGCAGTACTTC.

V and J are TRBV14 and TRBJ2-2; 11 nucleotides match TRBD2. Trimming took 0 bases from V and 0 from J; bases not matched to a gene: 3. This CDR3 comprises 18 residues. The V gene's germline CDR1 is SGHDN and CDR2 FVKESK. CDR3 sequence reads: CASSQDLAGGPNTGELFF. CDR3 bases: TGTGCCAGCAGCCAAGATCTAGCGGGGGGACCGAACACCGGGGAGCTGTTTTTT.

The CDR3: CASSADRGATEAFF. The CDR3 DNA is TGTGCCAGCAGTGCCGACAGGGGGGCCACTGAAGCTTTCTTT. The chain is built from TRBV6-1 and TRBJ1-1, with 9 bases identical to TRBD1. There are 14 residues in the CDR3. The germline gives CDR1 MNHNS, CDR2 SASEGT. The V and J ends lost 4 bases and 4 bases, in that order; junction bases with no gene match: 4.

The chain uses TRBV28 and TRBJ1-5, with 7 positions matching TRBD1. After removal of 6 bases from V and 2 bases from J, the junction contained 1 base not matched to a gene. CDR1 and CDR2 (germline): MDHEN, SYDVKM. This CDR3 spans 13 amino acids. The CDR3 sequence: CASRDRGNQPQHF. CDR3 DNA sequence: TGTGCCAGCAGAGACAGGGGCAATCAGCCCCAGCATTTT.

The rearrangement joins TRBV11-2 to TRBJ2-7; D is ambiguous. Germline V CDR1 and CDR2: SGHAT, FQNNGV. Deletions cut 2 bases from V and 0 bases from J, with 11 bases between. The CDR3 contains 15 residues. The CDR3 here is CASSLRQDFSYEQYF. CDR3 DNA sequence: TGTGCCAGCAGCTTAAGGCAGGATTTCTCCTACGAGCAGTACTTC.

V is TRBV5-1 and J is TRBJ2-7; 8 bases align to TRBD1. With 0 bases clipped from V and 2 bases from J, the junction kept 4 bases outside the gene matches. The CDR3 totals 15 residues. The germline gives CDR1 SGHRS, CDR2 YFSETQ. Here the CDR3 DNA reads TGCGCCAGCAGCTTGGTGGCAGGGGGCACCTACGAGCAGTACTTC. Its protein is CASSLVAGGTYEQYF.

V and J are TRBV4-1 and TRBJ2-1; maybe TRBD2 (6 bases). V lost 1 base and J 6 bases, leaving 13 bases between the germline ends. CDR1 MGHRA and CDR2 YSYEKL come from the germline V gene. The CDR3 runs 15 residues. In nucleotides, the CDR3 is TGCGCCAGCAGCCAAGTGGAGTACGGGAGCAATGAGCAGTTCTTC. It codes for CASSQVEYGSNEQFF.

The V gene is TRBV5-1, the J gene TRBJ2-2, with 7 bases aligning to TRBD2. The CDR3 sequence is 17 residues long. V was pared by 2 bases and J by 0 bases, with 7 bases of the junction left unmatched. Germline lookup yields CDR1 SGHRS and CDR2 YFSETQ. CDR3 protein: CASSFRSGNSNTGELFF. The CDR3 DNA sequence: TGCGCCAGCAGCTTTCGAAGCGGGAACTCGAACACCGGGGAGCTGTTTTTT.

CDR3: CASSYEGGESSYNEQFF. CDR3 sequence (DNA): TGTGCCAGCAGCTACGAGGGGGGGGAAAGCTCCTACAATGAGCAGTTCTTC. The rearrangement links TRBV13 to TRBJ2-1; tentatively, D is TRBD2 (7 bases). V dropped 4 bases and J dropped 0 bases, with 16 bases sitting between them. The V gene's germline CDR1 is PRHDT and CDR2 FYEKMQ (reference sequence). CDR3 length: 17 residues.

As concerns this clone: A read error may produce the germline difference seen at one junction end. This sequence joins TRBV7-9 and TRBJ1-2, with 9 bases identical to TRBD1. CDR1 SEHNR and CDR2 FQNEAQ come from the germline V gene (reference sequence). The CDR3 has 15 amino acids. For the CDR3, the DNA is TGTGCCAGCAGCGTAGCGATGGGACAGGGAAATGGCTACACCTTC. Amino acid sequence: CASSVAMGQGNGYTF.

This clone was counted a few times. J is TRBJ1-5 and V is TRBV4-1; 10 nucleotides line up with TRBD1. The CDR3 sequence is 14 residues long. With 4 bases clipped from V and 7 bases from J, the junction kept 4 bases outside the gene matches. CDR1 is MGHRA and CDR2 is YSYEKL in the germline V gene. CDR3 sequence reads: CASSPRQGAQPQHF. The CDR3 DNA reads TGCGCCAGCAGCCCACGACAGGGGGCCCAGCCCCAGCATTTT.

The CDR3 loop is CASSLEASASGRVYNEQFF. The DNA for the CDR3 is TGTGCCAGCAGCTTAGAGGCGTCGGCTAGCGGGAGGGTCTACAATGAGCAGTTCTTC. V usage is TRBV7-2 and J usage is TRBJ2-1; 12 bases agree with TRBD2. The CDR3 length is 19 residues. V trimming: 1 base; J trimming: 3 bases; junction bases outside the gene matches: 10. Germline CDR1 is SGHTA and CDR2 is FQGNSA. Supplemented by reference TRBV7-2 and TRBJ2-1, the full variable domain reads GAGVSQSPSNKVTEKGKDVELRCDPISGHTALYWYRQSLGQGLEFLIYFQGNSAPDKSGLPSDRFSAERTGGSVSTLTIQRTQQEDSAVYLCASSLEASASGRVYNEQFFGPGTRLTVL.

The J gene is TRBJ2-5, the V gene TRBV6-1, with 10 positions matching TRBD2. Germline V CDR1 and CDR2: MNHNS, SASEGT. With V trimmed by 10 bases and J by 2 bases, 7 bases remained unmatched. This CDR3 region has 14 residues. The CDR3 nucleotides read TGTGCCAACAAGCGGGAGGGGTTACAAGAGACCCAGTACTTC. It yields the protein CANKREGLQETQYF.

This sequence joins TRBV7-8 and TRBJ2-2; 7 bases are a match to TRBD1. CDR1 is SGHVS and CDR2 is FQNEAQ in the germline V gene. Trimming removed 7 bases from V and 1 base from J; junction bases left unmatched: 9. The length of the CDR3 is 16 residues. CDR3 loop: CASITRGGLNTGELFF. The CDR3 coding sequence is TGTGCCAGCATTACTAGAGGGGGCTTGAACACCGGGGAGCTGTTTTTT.

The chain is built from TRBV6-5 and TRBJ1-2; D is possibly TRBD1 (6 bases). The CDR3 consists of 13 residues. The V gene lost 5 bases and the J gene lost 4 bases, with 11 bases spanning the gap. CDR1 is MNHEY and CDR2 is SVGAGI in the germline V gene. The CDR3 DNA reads TGTGCCAGCAGTCTGGGGGCCAGCTATGGCTACACCTTC. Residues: CASSLGASYGYTF.

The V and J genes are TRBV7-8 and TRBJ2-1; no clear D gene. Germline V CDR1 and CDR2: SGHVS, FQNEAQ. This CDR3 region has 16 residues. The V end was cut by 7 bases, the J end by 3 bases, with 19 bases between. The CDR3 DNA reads TGTGCCAGCATCCCGGGTACCCCGACGTTCTACAATGAGCAGTTCTTC. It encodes CASIPGTPTFYNEQFF.

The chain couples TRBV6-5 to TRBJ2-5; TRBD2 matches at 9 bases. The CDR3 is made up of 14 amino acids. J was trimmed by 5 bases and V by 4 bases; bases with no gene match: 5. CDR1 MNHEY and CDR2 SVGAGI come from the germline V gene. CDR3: CASSSGTSRETQYF. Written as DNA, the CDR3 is TGTGCCAGCAGTTCCGGGACTAGCCGTGAGACCCAGTACTTC.

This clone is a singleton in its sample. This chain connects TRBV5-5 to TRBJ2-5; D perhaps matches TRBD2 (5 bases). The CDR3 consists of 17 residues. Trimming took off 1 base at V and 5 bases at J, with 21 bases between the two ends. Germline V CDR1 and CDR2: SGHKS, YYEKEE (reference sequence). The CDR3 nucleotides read TGTGCCAGCAGCTTGATCGGGGAAAGGCCTTCGGGGGAGACCCAGTACTTC. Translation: CASSLIGERPSGETQYF.

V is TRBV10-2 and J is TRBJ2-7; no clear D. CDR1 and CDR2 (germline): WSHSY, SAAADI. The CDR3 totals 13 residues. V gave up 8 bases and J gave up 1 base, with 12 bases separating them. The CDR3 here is CASLGQASYEQYF. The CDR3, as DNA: TGCGCCAGCCTGGGCCAGGCGTCCTACGAGCAGTACTTC.

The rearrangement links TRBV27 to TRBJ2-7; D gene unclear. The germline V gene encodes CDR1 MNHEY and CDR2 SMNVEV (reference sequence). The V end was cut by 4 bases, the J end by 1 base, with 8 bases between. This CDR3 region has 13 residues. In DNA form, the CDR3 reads TGTGCCAGCAGTTATACAGCTTCCTACGAGCAGTACTTC. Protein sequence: CASSYTASYEQYF.

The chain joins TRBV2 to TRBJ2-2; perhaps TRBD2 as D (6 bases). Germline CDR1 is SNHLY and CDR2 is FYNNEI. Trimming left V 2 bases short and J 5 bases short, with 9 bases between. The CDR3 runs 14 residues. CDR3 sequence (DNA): TGTGCCAGCAGTGAAAGCGGAGGGACCGGGGAGCTGTTTTTT. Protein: CASSESGGTGELFF.

The CDR3 reads CASSTTMSGTGTDTQYF. CDR3 coding DNA: TGTGCCAGCAGCACTACAATGTCCGGGACAGGCACAGATACGCAGTATTTT. The chain joins TRBV9 to TRBJ2-3, with 7 bases identical to TRBD1. The germline gives CDR1 SGDLS, CDR2 YYNGEE. The J segment lost 1 base and the V segment lost 4 bases, leaving 12 bases of the junction unmatched. The length of the CDR3 is 17 residues. The full variable domain, with the rest looked up from reference TRBV9 and TRBJ2-3, is DSGVTQTPKHLITATGQRVTLRCSPRSGDLSVYWYQQSLDQGLQFLIQYYNGEERAKGNILERFSAQQFPDLHSELNLSSLELGDSALYFCASSTTMSGTGTDTQYFGPGTRLTVL.

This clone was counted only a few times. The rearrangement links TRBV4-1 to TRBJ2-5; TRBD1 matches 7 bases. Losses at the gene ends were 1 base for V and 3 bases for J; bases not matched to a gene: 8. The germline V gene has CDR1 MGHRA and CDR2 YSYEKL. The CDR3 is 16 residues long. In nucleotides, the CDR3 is TGCGCCAGCAGCCAAGTCACCACCGGGACAGAAGAGACCCAGTACTTC. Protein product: CASSQVTTGTEETQYF.

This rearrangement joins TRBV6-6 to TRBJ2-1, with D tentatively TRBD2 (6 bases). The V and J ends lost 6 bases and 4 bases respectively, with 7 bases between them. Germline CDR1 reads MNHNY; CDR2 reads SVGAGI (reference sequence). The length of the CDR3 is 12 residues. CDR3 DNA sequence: TGTGCCAGCAGCCGGGAGTACAATGAGCAGTTCTTC. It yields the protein CASSREYNEQFF.